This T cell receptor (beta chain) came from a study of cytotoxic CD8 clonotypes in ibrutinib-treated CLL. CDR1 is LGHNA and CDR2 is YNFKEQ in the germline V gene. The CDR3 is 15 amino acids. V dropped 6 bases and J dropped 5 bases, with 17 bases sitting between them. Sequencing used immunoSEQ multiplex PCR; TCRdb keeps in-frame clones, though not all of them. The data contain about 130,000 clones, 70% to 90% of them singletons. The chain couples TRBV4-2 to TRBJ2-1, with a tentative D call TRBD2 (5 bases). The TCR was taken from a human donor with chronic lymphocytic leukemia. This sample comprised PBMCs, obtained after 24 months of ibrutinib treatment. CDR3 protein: CASRHPGSPNNEQFF. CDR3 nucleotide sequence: TGTGCCAGCAGGCATCCGGGAAGTCCCAACAATGAGCAGTTCTTC.